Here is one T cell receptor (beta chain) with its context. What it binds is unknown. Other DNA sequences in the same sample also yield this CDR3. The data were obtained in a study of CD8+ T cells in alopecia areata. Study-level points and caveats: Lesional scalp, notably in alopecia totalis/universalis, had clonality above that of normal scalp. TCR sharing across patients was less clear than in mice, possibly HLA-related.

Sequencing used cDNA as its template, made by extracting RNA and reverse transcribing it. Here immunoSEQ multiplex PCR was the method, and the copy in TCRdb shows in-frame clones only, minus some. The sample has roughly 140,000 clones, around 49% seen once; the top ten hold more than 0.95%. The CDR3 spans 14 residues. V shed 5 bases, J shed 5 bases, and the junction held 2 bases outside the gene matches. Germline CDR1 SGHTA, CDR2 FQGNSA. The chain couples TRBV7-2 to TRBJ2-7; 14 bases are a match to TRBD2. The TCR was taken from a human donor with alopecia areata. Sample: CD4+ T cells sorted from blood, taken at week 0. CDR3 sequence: CASSAGLAGDEQYF. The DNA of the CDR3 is TGTGCCAGCAGCGCGGGACTAGCGGGAGACGAGCAGTACTTC.